What follows are 15 T cell receptor beta chains derived from one specimen sequenced in a study of T cells in localized non-small cell lung cancer (dated by TCRdb to 2020 to 2021). Library preparation was by the immunoSEQ multiplex PCR assay. TCRdb limited this immuneACCESS table to in-frame rearrangements with V and J called. A share of clones is missing; checked studies link under half to unresolved V genes, and the rest is unexplained. Recorded for this sample are approximately 2,700 clones; 25% of them occurred a single time. The ten largest account for roughly 9.4% of the sample. The specimen was normal lung tissue next to the tumor, collected before any cancer treatment. The receptors shown here come from a man between 40 and 75 years old with stage II lung adenocarcinoma.

The rearrangement uses TRBV30 and TRBJ1-1; D not certain. Germline V lookup: CDR1 GTSNPN, CDR2 SVGIG (reference sequence). V was trimmed by 0 bases and J by 2 bases, leaving 10 bases between them. The CDR3 covers 14 residues. This chain's CDR3 is CAWSVPGHNTEAFF. The CDR3 bases are TGTGCCTGGAGTGTCCCGGGCCATAACACTGAAGCTTTCTTT.

This clone was seen more than once but under ten times. The chain combines TRBV29-1 with TRBJ2-5; 8 nucleotides line up with TRBD1. Germline V gene data show CDR1 as SQVTM and CDR2 as ANQGSEA. Germline trimming cut 7 bases from V and 2 bases from J; bases unmatched to any gene: 12. The CDR3 totals 15 residues. The CDR3 region is CSGRTGTNKQETQYF. The CDR3 bases are TGCAGCGGAAGGACAGGGACGAACAAGCAAGAGACCCAGTACTTC.

J is TRBJ2-3 and V is TRBV9, with D perhaps matching TRBD2 (6 bases). From germline, CDR1 is SGDLS and CDR2 YYNGEE. The CDR3 totals 14 residues. V lost 4 bases, J lost 3 bases, and 12 bases lay in between. The CDR3 DNA reads as TGTGCCAGCAGCCCCTCGGGGGAAACAGATACGCAGTATTTT. Translating gives CASSPSGETDTQYF.

This clone is deemed medium-sized (0.01 to 0.1%). V is TRBV2 and J is TRBJ2-7; D may match TRBD1 or TRBD2 (5 bases each). Germline CDR1 is SNHLY and CDR2 is FYNNEI. The CDR3 runs to 16 residues. The germline V and J ends were trimmed by 6 bases and 0 bases, with 18 bases remaining between them. The CDR3 nucleotides are TGTGCCAGCAGCTTTGAAAACAGAGGGGCCTCCTACGAGCAGTACTTC. Protein sequence: CASSFENRGASYEQYF.

Only a few counts were recorded for this clone. The gene calls are TRBV6-8 and TRBJ1-1; D is unclear. The CDR3 spans 14 residues. Germline values: CDR1 MNHGY, CDR2 SAAAGT. Trimming pared 2 bases from V and 1 base from J, leaving 8 bases between. This CDR3 is CASSYSPRNTEAFF. As DNA, the CDR3 is TGTGCCAGCAGTTACAGCCCCAGGAACACTGAAGCTTTCTTT.

The gene calls are TRBV19 and TRBJ1-5; D is unresolved. Germline assignment: CDR1 LNHDA and CDR2 SQIVND (reference sequence). V shed 7 bases and J shed 2 bases, with 12 bases lying between them. The CDR3 consists of 14 residues. The CDR3 is CASTQLGGNQPQHF. The CDR3 DNA is TGTGCCAGTACTCAACTTGGGGGCAATCAGCCCCAGCATTTT.

The chain recombines TRBV6-8 with TRBJ2-3; D uncertain. This CDR3 comprises 14 residues. The germline V gene encodes CDR1 MNHGY and CDR2 SAAAGT. The V and J ends lost 6 bases and 3 bases respectively, with 13 bases between them. The CDR3 sequence: CASSLRPVTDTQYF. The CDR3 DNA follows: TGTGCCAGCAGCTTGCGACCAGTTACAGATACGCAGTATTTT.

The chain employs TRBV6-8 and TRBJ2-1; 9 bases agree with TRBD1. This CDR3 region has 12 residues. Germline V gives CDR1 MNHGY, CDR2 SAAAGT. V lost 6 bases to trimming and J lost 8 bases; unmatched junction nucleotides: 2. CDR3 sequence (DNA): TGTGCCAGCAGACAGGGGGCCTATGAGCAGTTCTTC. This translates into CASRQGAYEQFF.

By sample share, this clone is large. The J gene is TRBJ1-5, the V gene TRBV6-8; D gene unclear. Germline V gene data show CDR1 as MNHGY and CDR2 as SAAAGT. CDR3 length: 12 residues. Trimming stripped 7 bases from V and 8 bases from J, with 12 bases between. CDR3 sequence (DNA): TGTGCCAGCATGAGTATCCCCGAGCCCCAGCATTTT. Protein: CASMSIPEPQHF.

V gene TRBV7-6 combines with J gene TRBJ1-2; D is undetermined. Germline assignment: CDR1 SGHVS and CDR2 FNYEAQ. The ends were cut back, 3 bases at V and 8 bases at J, with 19 bases in the middle. The CDR3 totals 15 residues. The CDR3 loop reads CASSLSLEVLWGYTF. CDR3 sequence (DNA): TGTGCCAGCAGCTTGTCCCTGGAGGTCCTATGGGGCTACACCTTC. The whole variable domain, remainder taken from reference TRBV7-6 and TRBJ1-2, is GAGVSQSPRYKVTKRGQDVALRCDPISGHVSLYWYRQALGQGPEFLTYFNYEAQQDKSGLPNDRFSAERPEGSISTLTIQRTEQRDSAMYRCASSLSLEVLWGYTFGSGTRLTVV.

Only a few counts were recorded for this clone. The chain has TRBV5-1 and TRBJ2-5, with D possibly being TRBD1 (6 bases). Germline CDR1 reads SGHRS; CDR2 reads YFSETQ. The CDR3 spans 16 residues. Trimming stripped 1 base from V and 0 bases from J, with 13 bases between. In nucleotides, the CDR3 is TGCGCCAGCAGCTTGTCGACAGGAGGCAACCAAGAGACCCAGTACTTC. This gives the protein CASSLSTGGNQETQYF.

The chain carries TRBV6-1 and TRBJ2-7; D may be TRBD1 (5 bases). The CDR3 contains 13 residues. Germline CDR1 MNHNS, CDR2 SASEGT. Trimming cost V 1 base and J 2 bases, with 6 bases left between them. The chain's CDR3 is CASSEVRAYEQYV. CDR3 coding DNA: TGTGCCAGCAGTGAAGTCAGGGCCTACGAGCAGTACGTC.

Only a few counts were recorded for this clone. This chain links TRBV19 with TRBJ2-7, with D possibly being TRBD1 (7 bases). The length of the CDR3 is 16 residues. V was pared by 9 bases and J by 5 bases, with 26 bases between. Per the germline V gene, CDR1 is LNHDA and CDR2 is SQIVND (reference sequence). This chain's CDR3 is CASQPRGRQGVDEQYV. The CDR3 coding sequence is TGTGCCAGCCAACCTAGGGGGAGGCAGGGGGTCGACGAGCAGTACGTC.

Relative to its sample, this clone is medium-sized. This chain uses TRBV2 with TRBJ1-3; a possible D gene is TRBD1 (5 bases). There are 15 residues in the CDR3. The germline V gene has CDR1 SNHLY and CDR2 FYNNEI. Trimming left V 1 base short and J 2 bases short, with 9 bases between. The CDR3 is CASSEVGGAGNTIYF. CDR3 nucleotide sequence: TGTGCCAGCAGTGAAGTTGGGGGGGCTGGAAACACCATATATTTT.

The chain joins TRBV15 to TRBJ2-5; D is unresolved. With 0 bases removed from V and 5 bases from J, the gap between germline ends came to 16 bases. Per the germline V gene, CDR1 is LNHNV and CDR2 is YYDKDF (reference sequence). The CDR3 is made up of 16 amino acids. The DNA of the CDR3 is TGTGCCACCAGCAGAGAAGCAGACGGCGACGGCGAGACCCAGTACTTC. Amino acids: CATSREADGDGETQYF.